Below, 2 T cell receptor beta chains from the same sample are listed, as sequenced in a study of T cells expressing NK-cell markers. With the 5' RACE reads reprocessed, TCRdb shows one record per CDR3 protein and no DNA. This repertoire includes 200,000 to 300,000 distinct CDR3 sequences. Sequencing was done on a sample of blood T cells: a sorted CD56 or NKG2C T cell subset, CD4+ or CD8+ T cells, or bulk PBMC T cells (not recorded which). The receptors were sampled from a young man in good health.

This chain uses TRBV5-1 with TRBJ2-7. Germline V lookup: CDR1 SGHRS, CDR2 YFSETQ. This CDR3 has 13 amino acids. The CDR3 loop is CASSPSQQYEQYF.

The CDR3 here is CSARVTGLQETQYF. V and J are TRBV20-1 and TRBJ2-5; no DNA is available, so the TRBD2 call from TCRdb remains unchecked. The CDR3 runs 14 residues. The germline CDR1 and CDR2 sequences are DFQATT and SNEGSKA (reference sequence).